Following are 13 T cell receptor beta chains from one sample sequenced in a study of blood T cells in healthy people across ages. PCR was performed a second time for about 7 to 12 cycles using a sample-barcoded 5' primer and a J-beta primer mix. MiXCR, applied by TCRdb to the 5' RACE reads, yields one record per CDR3 protein. This table holds 1,500,000 or so distinct CDR3 sequences, 55% to 75% found once. The specimen sequenced was blood. Receptors were obtained from a man aged 18 to 30 in good health.

This clonotype turned up a few times. The rearrangement joins TRBV29-1 to TRBJ2-1; 8 bases fit TRBD1. Germline V gene lookup returns CDR1 SQVTM and CDR2 ANQGSEA. The V segment lost 3 bases and the J segment 9 bases; nucleotides outside the gene matches: 4. This CDR3 region has 12 residues. The CDR3 bases are TGCAGCGTTGAGACAGGGGACGGTGAGCAGTTCTTC. Translation gives CSVETGDGEQFF.

Only a few counts were recorded for this clonotype. The chain is built from TRBV4-1 and TRBJ2-7; D gene unclear. Germline V lookup: CDR1 MGHRA, CDR2 YSYEKL. V dropped 4 bases and J dropped 4 bases, with 17 bases sitting between them. CDR3 size: 15 residues. The CDR3 loop is CASSPEVHKYYEQYF. CDR3 bases: TGCGCCAGCAGCCCCGAGGTCCACAAATATTACGAGCAGTACTTC.

The chain recombines TRBV20-1 with TRBJ2-1; unclear D gene. Per the germline V gene, CDR1 is DFQATT and CDR2 is SNEGSKA (reference sequence). The V and J ends lost 3 bases and 12 bases respectively, with 12 bases between them. The length of the CDR3 is 11 residues. Written as DNA, the CDR3 is TGCAGTGCTAGTTATTTATATGGGCAGTTCTTC. This encodes CSASYLYGQFF.

The rearrangement joins TRBV4-1 to TRBJ2-5, with TRBD2 matching over 12 bases. This CDR3 is 15 amino acids long. CDR1 MGHRA and CDR2 YSYEKL come from the germline V gene. The ends lost 4 bases at V and 4 bases at J; junction bases unmatched: 4. The CDR3 reads CASSRQLAGGETQYF. In nucleotides, the CDR3 is TGCGCCAGCAGCCGACAACTAGCGGGAGGAGAGACCCAGTACTTC.

In its sample, this clonotype was seen a few times. V and J are TRBV7-2 and TRBJ1-2; D remains unclear. The CDR3 runs 15 residues. Germline loops: CDR1 SGHTA, CDR2 FQGNSA. Between the trimmed V and J ends, which lost 0 bases and 0 bases, there was a span of 8 bases. The CDR3 is CASSLAVGSNYGYTF. CDR3 bases: TGTGCCAGCAGCTTAGCGGTGGGGTCTAACTATGGCTACACCTTC.

This clonotype was counted between two and nine times. The chain recombines TRBV7-2 with TRBJ2-1; 12 bases fit TRBD1. The CDR3 has 16 amino acids. Germline V gives CDR1 SGHTA, CDR2 FQGNSA. The junction had 6 bases not matched to a gene; V was cut back by 7 bases and J by 2 bases. The CDR3 protein is CASIPGQGAAYNEQFF. As DNA, the CDR3 is TGTGCCAGCATCCCGGGACAGGGGGCGGCCTACAATGAGCAGTTCTTC.

The chain is built from TRBV7-9 and TRBJ2-1; perhaps TRBD2 as D (6 bases). Looked up from germline, CDR1 is SEHNR and CDR2 is FQNEAQ (reference sequence). Trimming took off 4 bases at V and 5 bases at J, with 15 bases between the two ends. CDR3 length: 15 amino acids. The CDR3 coding sequence is TGTGCCAGCAGCTCGCCCGGGACTTTAAACAATGAGCAGTTCTTC. Encoded protein: CASSSPGTLNNEQFF.

This clonotype was counted only a few times. This chain uses TRBV20-1 with TRBJ2-3; 10 bases align to TRBD2. V was pared by 6 bases and J by 2 bases, with 8 bases of the junction left unmatched. The CDR3 is 15 amino acids. CDR1 is DFQATT, CDR2 SNEGSKA, per germline (reference sequence). CDR3 sequence reads: CSAEPSGRATDTQYF. The CDR3 DNA follows: TGCAGTGCAGAACCGAGCGGGAGGGCCACAGATACGCAGTATTTT.

This clonotype appeared once. DNA for the CDR3: TGCGCCAGCAGCCAAGAGAGGACACCTAGCACAGATACGCAGTATTTT. This codes for CASSQERTPSTDTQYF. J is TRBJ2-3 and V is TRBV4-1, with D maybe TRBD1 (5 bases). This CDR3 spans 16 amino acids. Germline V gene data show CDR1 as MGHRA and CDR2 as YSYEKL. Trimming cost V 0 bases and J 0 bases, with 10 bases left between them.

This chain links TRBV7-9 with TRBJ1-6; 9 nucleotides line up with TRBD1. CDR1 and CDR2 from the germline V gene are SEHNR and FQNEAQ (reference sequence). Trimming at V came to 5 bases and at J to 10 bases, leaving 15 bases not matched to a gene. The CDR3 length is 17 residues. The CDR3 region is CASSPRTGDVPSSPLHF. The DNA of the CDR3 is TGTGCCAGCAGCCCTCGGACAGGGGACGTTCCTAGCTCACCCCTCCACTTT.

With regard to this clonotype: An end of the junction does not agree with germline; a read error may underlie this. The chain uses TRBV12-3 or TRBV12-4 and TRBJ2-3; perhaps TRBD1 as D (5 bases). The CDR3 length is 14 residues. The CDR3 spells CANSPGASTDTQYF. DNA of the CDR3: TGTGCCAACAGTCCTGGGGCTAGCACAGATACGCAGTATTTT.

The chain joins TRBV20-1 to TRBJ2-2; 8 bases are a match to TRBD2. The CDR3 has 15 amino acids. The J segment lost 4 bases and the V segment lost 4 bases, leaving 8 bases of the junction unmatched. CDR1 and CDR2 (germline): DFQATT, SNEGSKA (reference sequence). The CDR3 nucleotides are TGCAGTGCTAATCGAGCGGGGGTGGGCACCGGGGAGCTGTTTTTT. The encoded protein is CSANRAGVGTGELFF.

This clonotype was counted a few times. V and J are TRBV14 and TRBJ2-5; D call uncertain. In germline, CDR1 is SGHDN, CDR2 FVKESK. The V end lost 4 bases, the J end lost 4 bases, and 10 bases lay between the germline ends. The CDR3 covers 13 residues. CDR3 amino acids: CASSPGSVETQYF. The CDR3, as DNA: TGTGCCAGCAGCCCCGGGTCCGTAGAGACCCAGTACTTC.